These 13 T cell receptor beta chains were all obtained from the same sample, sequenced in a study of cytomegalovirus exposure and HLA in healthy donors. Assay used: immunoSEQ multiplex PCR; TCRdb lists only in-frame clones, some missing. This repertoire shows almost 200,000 clones, about 81% found once; its top ten account for 0.95% to 1.5%. The material sequenced was PBMCs. The receptors shown here come from a woman aged 25-40 years in good health and CMV-seronegative.

The chain employs TRBV6-5 and TRBJ2-1; TRBD1 agrees at 8 bases. This CDR3 spans 15 amino acids. Unmatched junction bases numbered 4, after V lost 5 bases and J lost 1 base. The V gene's germline CDR1 is MNHEY and CDR2 SVGAGI. This CDR3 is CASSPHRGSYNEQFF. CDR3 DNA: TGTGCCAGCAGTCCCCACAGGGGGTCCTACAATGAGCAGTTCTTC.

This clone was found once. The chain couples TRBV30 to TRBJ1-3; TRBD1 agrees at 8 bases. Trimming took 4 bases from V and 4 from J; bases not matched to a gene: 12. The CDR3 runs 16 residues. The V gene's germline CDR1 is GTSNPN and CDR2 SVGIG (reference sequence). Written as DNA, the CDR3 is TGTGCCTGGACCTCAAAGGGGACAGGTCGCGGAAACACCATATATTTT. Amino acid sequence: CAWTSKGTGRGNTIYF.

This chain connects TRBV5-1 to TRBJ1-1; a possible D gene is TRBD1 (5 bases). Germline V lookup: CDR1 SGHRS, CDR2 YFSETQ. Trimming removed 2 bases at V and 7 bases at J, with 12 bases between. The CDR3 is 13 amino acids. CDR3 sequence (DNA): TGCGCCAGCAGCTTCCAGGGCTTCAATGAAGCTTTCTTT. This codes for CASSFQGFNEAFF.

The V and J genes are TRBV6-5 and TRBJ1-1; 8 bases are shared with TRBD1. Germline values: CDR1 MNHEY, CDR2 SVGAGI. V shed 10 bases and J 0 bases; nucleotides not matched to a gene: 7. CDR3 length equals 14 residues. CDR3 loop: CAIGQGGVNTEAFF. The CDR3 coding sequence is TGTGCCATCGGACAGGGCGGGGTGAACACTGAAGCTTTCTTT.

The genes are TRBV29-1 and TRBJ1-1; D is perhaps TRBD1 (5 bases). Germline-derived CDR1 and CDR2 are SQVTM and ANQGSEA. Between the trimmed V and J ends, which lost 3 bases and 5 bases, there was a span of 19 bases. CDR3 size: 15 residues. CDR3 bases: TGCAGCGTTGAGGCCGCCGGGGGGAGCGGGACTGAAGCTTTCTTT. This codes for CSVEAAGGSGTEAFF.

The V gene is TRBV29-1, the J gene TRBJ2-7, with 7 nucleotides matching TRBD1. CDR1 is SQVTM, CDR2 ANQGSEA, per germline. The trim removed 6 bases at V and 0 bases at J, leaving 8 bases unmatched. The CDR3 has 14 amino acids. The CDR3 loop is CSVAGQASSYEQYF. The CDR3 DNA reads as TGCAGCGTCGCCGGACAGGCGAGCTCCTACGAGCAGTACTTC.

This clone is a singleton in its sample. The chain employs TRBV6-1 and TRBJ2-7; D might be TRBD1 (6 bases). The CDR3 covers 14 residues. Per germline, CDR1 MNHNS and CDR2 SASEGT. Trimming stripped 4 bases from V and 1 base from J, with 11 bases between. The CDR3 DNA follows: TGTGCCAGCAGTGCGTACAGGGAGTCCTACGAGCAGTACTTC. Its protein is CASSAYRESYEQYF.

The chain is built from TRBV28 and TRBJ1-5; a possible D gene is TRBD1 (5 bases). Germline V gene sequence: CDR1 MDHEN, CDR2 SYDVKM. V was shortened by 7 bases and J by 3 bases, with 16 bases between the two germline ends. The CDR3 contains 15 residues. The CDR3 spells CASNSGEGHNQPQHF. CDR3 nucleotides: TGTGCCAGCAATTCTGGGGAGGGGCACAATCAGCCCCAGCATTTT.

The DNA of the CDR3 is TGTGCCAGCAGCTCCGACGACAGGCGCAATGAGCAGTTCTTC. It codes for CASSSDDRRNEQFF. The gene calls are TRBV6-5 and TRBJ2-1; tentative D call: TRBD1 (6 bases). The germline V gene has CDR1 MNHEY and CDR2 SVGAGI. This CDR3 region has 14 residues. V was trimmed by 6 bases and J by 6 bases, leaving 15 bases between them.

The rearrangement uses TRBV4-1 and TRBJ2-7; D ambiguous. Trimming stripped 1 base from V and 0 bases from J, with 19 bases between. Germline loops: CDR1 MGHRA, CDR2 YSYEKL. The CDR3 runs 18 residues. The CDR3 reads CASSQGKPSLPLSYEQYF. CDR3 DNA sequence: TGCGCCAGCAGCCAAGGCAAGCCCTCCCTACCGCTCTCCTACGAGCAGTACTTC.

This chain joins TRBV28 and TRBJ2-1; tentative D call: TRBD2 (7 bases). Germline V gives CDR1 MDHEN, CDR2 SYDVKM. The CDR3 has 14 residues. Trimming pared 3 bases from V and 10 bases from J, leaving 16 bases between. The CDR3 nucleotides read TGTGCCAGCAGTTTGGGGGGGCAAAGGGCCGAGCAGTTCTTC. As protein: CASSLGGQRAEQFF.

The genes are TRBV9 and TRBJ1-3, with a weak D call TRBD1 (6 bases). Germline V lookup: CDR1 SGDLS, CDR2 YYNGEE. The CDR3 length is 17 residues. Between the trimmed V and J ends, which lost 3 bases and 0 bases, there was a span of 16 bases. DNA for the CDR3: TGTGCCAGCAGCGCCCAAACAGGGCGTTTCTCTGGAAACACCATATATTTT. Translation: CASSAQTGRFSGNTIYF.

The chain is built from TRBV5-4 and TRBJ2-7; 7 bases fit TRBD1. Germline CDR1 reads SGHNT; CDR2 reads YYREEE (reference sequence). V gave up 4 bases and J gave up 5 bases; unmatched junction bases: 9. The CDR3 consists of 14 residues. CDR3: CASSQKGGRDEQYF. CDR3 bases: TGTGCCAGCAGCCAGAAAGGGGGCAGGGACGAGCAGTACTTC. The complete variable domain, with remaining parts taken from reference TRBV5-4 and TRBJ2-7, reads ETGVTQSPTHLIKTRGQQVTLRCSSQSGHNTVSWYQQALGQGPQFIFQYYREEENGRGNFPPRFSGLQFPNYSSELNVNALELDDSALYLCASSQKGGRDEQYFGPGTRLTVT.